This T cell receptor beta chain is drawn from a study of blood T cell repertoires in COVID-19. This table comes from immunoSEQ multiplex PCR, and its TCRdb copy is limited to in-frame clones, with some not included. In the table there are some 87,000 clones, about four fifths of which are singletons. V lost 2 bases, J lost 3 bases, and 8 bases stayed unmatched. The CDR3 loop spans 16 amino acids. Germline values: CDR1 MNHEY, CDR2 SVGAGI. The gene calls are TRBV6-5 and TRBJ2-7; TRBD1 matches at 9 bases. Sequencing was done on a sample of peripheral blood. The clonotype was recovered from an elderly man with active or convalescent COVID-19. The CDR3 DNA follows: TGTGCCAGCAGTTACGCGCGGGGACAGGGATTCTACGAGCAGTACTTC. It codes for CASSYARGQGFYEQYF.